The 21 T cell receptor beta chains below all came from one sample that was sequenced in a study of blood T cell repertoires in COVID-19. The assay was immunoSEQ multiplex PCR, and TCRdb's table has in-frame clones only and misses some. The sample holds 250,000 to 300,000 clones; roughly 88% are singletons and the top ten take roughly 10%. The sample comprised peripheral blood. Every receptor here comes from a woman in her 70s with COVID-19, enrolled during active disease.

The CDR3 protein is CASSLLGSETQYF. The CDR3 DNA follows: TGTGCCAGCAGTTTGTTAGGGAGTGAGACCCAGTACTTC. The V gene is TRBV27, the J gene TRBJ2-5, with D possibly matching TRBD2 (5 bases). The CDR3 length is 13 residues. From germline, CDR1 is MNHEY and CDR2 SMNVEV (reference sequence). With 3 bases removed from V and 5 bases from J, the gap between germline ends came to 10 bases.

The rearrangement links TRBV28 to TRBJ1-1; tentatively, D is TRBD1 (5 bases). This CDR3 is 12 amino acids long. Trimming cost V 8 bases and J 0 bases, with 7 bases left between them. CDR1 is MDHEN, CDR2 SYDVKM, per germline. This chain's CDR3 is CASHRMNTEAFF. The DNA for the CDR3 is TGTGCCAGCCACAGGATGAACACTGAAGCTTTCTTT.

V gene TRBV6-5 combines with J gene TRBJ1-3; possibly TRBD1 for D (5 bases). V lost 4 bases to trimming and J lost 0 bases, with 10 bases between them. This CDR3 is built from 15 residues. Germline V lookup: CDR1 MNHEY, CDR2 SVGAGI. This CDR3 is CASSSTAYSGNTIYF. In nucleotides, the CDR3 is TGTGCCAGCAGTTCGACAGCTTACTCTGGAAACACCATATATTTT.

The rearrangement uses TRBV12-5 and TRBJ1-6; possible D gene TRBD1, 6 bases. V was pared by 7 bases and J by 8 bases, with 12 bases between. Looked up from germline, CDR1 is LGHNT and CDR2 is FRNRAP. The CDR3 has 13 residues. This CDR3 is CASVGTLDSPLHF. CDR3 DNA: TGTGCTAGTGTTGGGACACTAGATTCACCCCTCCACTTT.

The V call is TRBV27, the J call TRBJ1-2; TRBD1 aligns across 7 bases. Germline CDR1 and CDR2: MNHEY and SMNVEV (reference sequence). The CDR3 extends over 12 amino acids. Trimming at V came to 6 bases and at J to 5 bases, leaving 3 bases not matched to a gene. CDR3 nucleotides: TGTGCCAGCAGCGCGACAGGGTATGGCTACACCTTC. Amino acid sequence: CASSATGYGYTF.

There are many counts of this clone. For the CDR3, the DNA is TGCAGTGCTAGTTCTAGCGGGAAGTTGGGCGGGGAGCTGTTTTTT. Encoded protein: CSASSSGKLGGELFF. This chain uses TRBV20-1 with TRBJ2-2; TRBD2 matches 9 bases. Germline CDR1 reads DFQATT; CDR2 reads SNEGSKA (reference sequence). The CDR3 loop spans 15 amino acids. The J segment lost 7 bases and the V segment lost 3 bases, leaving 9 bases of the junction unmatched.

V gene TRBV7-6 combines with J gene TRBJ1-2; 7 bases align to TRBD1. Per the germline V gene, CDR1 is SGHVS and CDR2 is FNYEAQ. The CDR3 sequence is 15 residues long. V shed 1 base and J 6 bases; nucleotides not matched to a gene: 8. Written as DNA, the CDR3 is TGTGCCAGCAGCTTAGAGGGTAGGGGGCGAAATGGCTACACCTTC. This sequence encodes CASSLEGRGRNGYTF.

The V and J genes are TRBV5-1 and TRBJ1-4, with a possible D match to TRBD1 (6 bases). The CDR3 consists of 17 residues. Germline V gene data show CDR1 as SGHRS and CDR2 as YFSETQ. V lost 0 bases and J lost 4, with 16 bases in between. CDR3 nucleotide sequence: TGCGCCAGCAGCTTGGGCACCCTACAGGGCATTAATGAAAAACTGTTTTTT. Translated: CASSLGTLQGINEKLFF.

The chain is built from TRBV19 and TRBJ1-1, with 10 bases that match TRBD1. J lost 9 bases, V lost 6 bases, and 10 bases had no gene match. Looked up from germline, CDR1 is LNHDA and CDR2 is SQIVND (reference sequence). The CDR3 sequence is 14 residues long. CDR3 protein: CASSNPGQGTQAFF. CDR3 bases: TGTGCCAGTAGCAACCCGGGACAGGGGACGCAAGCTTTCTTT.

Points on this clone: At one boundary the junction diverges from the germline segment, which might be a read error. The chain joins TRBV5-1 to TRBJ2-1; D call uncertain. CDR3 length: 15 amino acids. In germline, CDR1 is SGHRS, CDR2 YFSETQ. CDR3 protein: CASSRGSTSDNEQFF. CDR3 nucleotides: TGCGCCAGCAGTCGCGGCTCGACCTCCGACAATGAGCAGTTCTTC. Together with reference TRBV5-1 and TRBJ2-1, the CDR3 gives the full variable domain: KAGVTQTPRYLIKTRGQQVTLSCSPISGHRSVSWYQQTPGQGLQFLFEYFSETQRNKGNFPGRFSGRQFSNSRSEMNVSTLELGDSALYLCASSRGSTSDNEQFFGPGTRLTVL.

The chain couples TRBV28 to TRBJ1-1; weak D call: TRBD1 (6 bases). CDR1 MDHEN and CDR2 SYDVKM come from the germline V gene. With 8 bases removed from V and 4 bases from J, the gap between germline ends came to 20 bases. This CDR3 has 15 amino acids. CDR3 DNA: TGTGCCAGCGACCCACCGGGGAGAGGGGGCACTGAAGCTTTCTTT. Translating gives CASDPPGRGGTEAFF.

V and J are TRBV24-1 and TRBJ2-3; D is unresolved. Deletions cut 5 bases from V and 0 bases from J, with 14 bases between. Germline V gene lookup returns CDR1 KGHDR and CDR2 SFDVKD. This CDR3 region has 16 residues. This CDR3 reads CATSGVSRLSTDTQYF. CDR3 nucleotides: TGTGCCACCAGTGGGGTATCGAGACTGAGCACAGATACGCAGTATTTT.

The V and J genes are TRBV14 and TRBJ2-7; D call uncertain. V gave up 1 base and J gave up 3 bases, with 4 bases separating them. This CDR3 region has 12 residues. Germline lookup yields CDR1 SGHDN and CDR2 FVKESK. The CDR3 loop is CASSQAGYEQYF. DNA of the CDR3: TGTGCCAGCAGCCAAGCAGGCTACGAGCAGTACTTC.

This chain uses TRBV5-1 with TRBJ2-1; TRBD1 agrees at 10 bases. The CDR3 loop spans 19 amino acids. With 1 base clipped from V and 0 bases from J, the junction kept 10 bases outside the gene matches. The germline V gene encodes CDR1 SGHRS and CDR2 YFSETQ. The chain's CDR3 is CASSLIGGQGPSSYNEQFF. The CDR3, as DNA: TGCGCCAGCAGCTTGATTGGGGGACAGGGGCCGAGCTCCTACAATGAGCAGTTCTTC.

This chain uses TRBV24-1 with TRBJ2-2; TRBD1 matches 7 bases. V lost 5 bases and J lost 6; bases outside the gene matches: 8. Germline V gene lookup returns CDR1 KGHDR and CDR2 SFDVKD. The CDR3 is 15 residues long. DNA of the CDR3: TGTGCCACCAGTGTGCCCACAGGGGTACCCGGGGAGCTGTTTTTT. Translated, it gives CATSVPTGVPGELFF.

The chain employs TRBV10-3 and TRBJ1-6, with 8 bases lining up with TRBD1. This CDR3 has 18 residues. Germline loops: CDR1 ENHRY, CDR2 SYGVKD. With 5 bases clipped from V and 7 bases from J, the junction kept 16 bases outside the gene matches. The CDR3 spells CAISRGKAGTGLNSPLHF. CDR3 DNA: TGTGCCATCAGTCGGGGCAAGGCGGGGACAGGCTTAAATTCACCCCTCCACTTT.

The rearrangement uses TRBV2 and TRBJ2-3; TRBD1 aligns across 10 bases. The germline gives CDR1 SNHLY, CDR2 FYNNEI. This CDR3 spans 13 amino acids. V shed 9 bases and J 5 bases; nucleotides not matched to a gene: 5. Here the CDR3 reads CASGTGVEDTQYF. DNA for the CDR3: TGTGCCAGTGGGACAGGGGTAGAAGATACGCAGTATTTT.

The rearrangement uses TRBV30 and TRBJ1-6, with 7 positions matching TRBD1. Germline CDR1 GTSNPN, CDR2 SVGIG (reference sequence). Trimming cost V 5 bases and J 8 bases; bases outside gene matches: 9. The length of the CDR3 is 14 residues. The CDR3 coding sequence is TGTGCCTGGGGACAGGTTTTAACGGATTCACCCCTCCACTTT. Translated, it gives CAWGQVLTDSPLHF.

The J gene is TRBJ2-3, the V gene TRBV28, with TRBD2 identical over 10 bases. This CDR3 contains 15 residues. With 5 bases clipped from V and 2 bases from J, the junction kept 4 bases outside the gene matches. Germline V gives CDR1 MDHEN, CDR2 SYDVKM. Here the CDR3 reads CASSPSGRITDTQYF. CDR3 bases: TGTGCCAGCAGTCCTAGCGGGAGAATCACAGATACGCAGTATTTT.

The chain recombines TRBV7-9 with TRBJ2-7; TRBD2 might be the D (6 bases). There are 14 residues in the CDR3. V was shortened by 4 bases and J by 2 bases, with 12 bases between the two germline ends. Looked up from germline, CDR1 is SEHNR and CDR2 is FQNEAQ (reference sequence). In DNA, the CDR3 is TGTGCCAGCAGCTCGGACGGGGGACCCTACGAGCAGTACTTC. Translation: CASSSDGGPYEQYF.

The rearrangement joins TRBV6-5 to TRBJ2-4; 7 positions agree with TRBD2. This CDR3 comprises 16 residues. CDR1 and CDR2 from the germline V gene are MNHEY and SVGAGI. The V gene end was trimmed by 0 bases and the J gene end by 4 bases; junction bases not matched to a gene: 6. The CDR3 coding sequence is TGTGCCAGCAGTTACTCGCACTTGGGGGGGAAAAACATTCAGTACTTC. It translates to CASSYSHLGGKNIQYF.